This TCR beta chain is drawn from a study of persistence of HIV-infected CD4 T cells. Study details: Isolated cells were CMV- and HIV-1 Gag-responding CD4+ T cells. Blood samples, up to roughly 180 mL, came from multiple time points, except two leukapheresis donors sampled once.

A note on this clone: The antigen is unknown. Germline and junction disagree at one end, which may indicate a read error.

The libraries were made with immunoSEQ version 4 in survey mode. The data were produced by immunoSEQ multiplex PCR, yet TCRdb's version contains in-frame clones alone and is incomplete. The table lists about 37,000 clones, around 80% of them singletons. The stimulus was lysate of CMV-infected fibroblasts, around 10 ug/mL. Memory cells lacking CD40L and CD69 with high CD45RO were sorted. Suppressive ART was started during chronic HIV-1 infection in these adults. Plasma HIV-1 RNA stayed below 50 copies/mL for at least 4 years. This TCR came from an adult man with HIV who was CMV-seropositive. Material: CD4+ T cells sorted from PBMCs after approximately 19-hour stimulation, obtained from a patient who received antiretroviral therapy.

The CDR3 DNA follows: TGTGCCAGCAGCCAAGTCCCGGGACAGCAATACTTC. As protein: CASSQVPGQQYF. The J gene is TRBJ2-7, the V gene TRBV14; 7 nucleotides agree with TRBD1. From germline, CDR1 is SGHDN and CDR2 FVKESK. The CDR3 sequence is 12 residues long.